These 22 T cell receptor beta chains originate from one sample sequenced in a study of T cells in Graves' hyperthyroidism and ophthalmopathy (dated by TCRdb to about 2019). Library method: multiplex PCR. TCRdb shows the sequencer as Illumina HiSeq 2000. TCR beta CDR3 regions were amplified from RNA transcripts. For the first round of RT-PCR on the TCR CDR3, the HTBI primer set was used together with the Qiagen OneStep RT-PCR kit. The public sequencing data were trimmed at Q25 with fastp and processed into clonotypes with MiXCR by TCRdb, which kept only in-frame beta chains. Duplicate CDR3 protein sequences are folded into a single record with the most common DNA and genes. In all, the sample holds about 160,000 distinct CDR3 sequences, and roughly 9.4% of those were seen once. The ten largest make up approximately 20% of the sample. What was sequenced was blood. These receptors all stem from a woman aged 18-29 years with Graves' hyperthyroidism that later progressed to Graves' ophthalmopathy.

This clonotype was counted between two and nine times. V is TRBV7-6 and J is TRBJ2-1; 8 positions agree with TRBD2. The junction had 4 bases not matched to a gene; V was cut back by 0 bases and J by 3 bases. CDR3 length: 16 amino acids. Germline-derived CDR1 and CDR2 are SGHVS and FNYEAQ. CDR3 DNA sequence: TGTGCCAGCAGCTTAGCGCTGGGGACTAGCTACAATGAGCAGTTCTTC. Protein sequence: CASSLALGTSYNEQFF.

This clonotype was found many times. V usage is TRBV6-2 or TRBV6-3 and J usage is TRBJ2-7; the D gene is possibly TRBD1 (6 bases). Between the trimmed V and J ends, which lost 6 bases and 3 bases, there was a span of 15 bases. Germline V gene data show CDR1 as MNHEY and CDR2 as SVGEGT. CDR3 length: 14 amino acids. CDR3 residues: CASSWGLEDYEQYF. Written as DNA, the CDR3 is TGTGCCAGCAGCTGGGGGCTAGAGGACTACGAGCAGTACTTC.

In this sample, this clonotype turned up many times. This chain joins TRBV11-2 and TRBJ1-2; TRBD1 might be the D (5 bases). The CDR3 covers 17 residues. Trimming stripped 0 bases from V and 0 bases from J, with 14 bases between. The germline CDR1 and CDR2 sequences are SGHAT and FQNNGV. The CDR3: CASSLDGARPANYGYTF. The CDR3 coding sequence is TGTGCCAGCAGCTTAGACGGGGCGAGACCAGCTAACTATGGCTACACCTTC.

In its sample, this clonotype was seen many times. The J gene is TRBJ2-1, the V gene TRBV12-3 or TRBV12-4, with 10 bases lining up with TRBD2. V gave up 3 bases and J gave up 9 bases; unmatched junction bases: 8. The CDR3 runs 15 residues. The CDR3 sequence: CASSFDSGGQGEQFF. As DNA, the CDR3 is TGTGCCAGCAGTTTTGATAGCGGGGGGCAGGGTGAGCAGTTCTTC.

This clonotype was seen repeatedly, ten times or more. The chain employs TRBV19 and TRBJ1-5, with no clear D. The CDR3 has 14 residues. The V and J ends lost 3 bases and 6 bases respectively, with 12 bases between them. Germline values: CDR1 LNHDA, CDR2 SQIVND (reference sequence). The chain's CDR3 is CASSIVVAGQPQHF. The CDR3 coding sequence is TGTGCCAGTAGTATCGTGGTGGCCGGTCAGCCCCAGCATTTT. Full variable domain (missing parts from reference TRBV19 and TRBJ1-5): DGGITQSPKYLFRKEGQNVTLSCEQNLNHDAMYWYRQDPGQGLRLIYYSQIVNDFQKGDIAEGYSVSREKKESFPLTVTSAQKNPTAFYLCASSIVVAGQPQHFGDGTRLSIL.

The chain recombines TRBV7-9 with TRBJ2-6; tentative D call: TRBD2 (5 bases). Germline V gene data show CDR1 as SEHNR and CDR2 as FQNEAQ (reference sequence). V lost 4 bases, J lost 5 bases, and 12 bases lay in between. The CDR3 has 15 residues. CDR3: CASSSGSGWANVLTF. CDR3 DNA sequence: TGTGCCAGCAGCTCGGGGAGCGGTTGGGCCAACGTCCTGACTTTC.

This clonotype was counted between two and nine times. The rearrangement links TRBV10-3 to TRBJ1-1; perhaps TRBD1 as D (5 bases). V was clipped by 5 bases and J by 6 bases, with 10 bases between them. There are 12 residues in the CDR3. CDR1 and CDR2 from the germline V gene are ENHRY and SYGVKD. This CDR3 reads CAISPGSPEAFF. The CDR3, as DNA: TGTGCCATCAGTCCAGGGTCCCCTGAAGCTTTCTTT.

This clonotype was counted many times. Here the CDR3 reads CSAPSEGSYNEQFF. The CDR3 DNA is TGCAGTGCCCCCTCGGAGGGCAGTTACAATGAGCAGTTCTTC. The J gene is TRBJ2-1, the V gene TRBV20-1; weak D call: TRBD2 (6 bases). The CDR3 extends over 14 amino acids. The V gene lost 6 bases and the J gene lost 4 bases, with 16 bases spanning the gap. The V gene's germline CDR1 is DFQATT and CDR2 SNEGSKA (reference sequence).

In its sample, this clonotype was seen many times. This rearrangement joins TRBV7-2 to TRBJ2-3; D possibly matches TRBD1 or TRBD2 (5 bases each). V shed 5 bases and J shed 2 bases, with 11 bases lying between them. There are 14 residues in the CDR3. Germline V gene data show CDR1 as SGHTA and CDR2 as FQGNSA. The CDR3 loop is CASSQGGSTDTQYF. CDR3 in DNA: TGTGCCAGCAGCCAGGGCGGGTCCACAGATACGCAGTATTTT.

There are a few counts of this clonotype. This may stem from a read error, because a much larger clone lies one nucleotide away. This rearrangement joins TRBV20-1 to TRBJ1-1; the D is unclear. There are 14 residues in the CDR3. From germline, CDR1 is DFQATT and CDR2 SNEGSKA (reference sequence). The CDR3 reads CSALATIWNTEASF. CDR3 nucleotide sequence: TGCAGTGCGCTCGCTACGATATGGAACACTGAAGCTTCCTTT.

This clonotype was counted only a few times. The V call is TRBV2, the J call TRBJ1-5; tentative D call: TRBD1 (6 bases). CDR1 SNHLY and CDR2 FYNNEI come from the germline V gene. This CDR3 contains 16 residues. V shed 5 bases and J shed 6 bases, with 20 bases lying between them. CDR3 DNA: TGTGCCAGCAGTCCGGGGGCTGGCCGCCTTTTTCAGCCCCAGCATTTT. It encodes CASSPGAGRLFQPQHF.

This clonotype has a count of ten or more. V and J are TRBV6-1 and TRBJ2-2; possibly TRBD1 or TRBD2 for D (6 bases each). The CDR3 is 15 residues long. The germline V and J ends were trimmed by 8 bases and 4 bases, with 17 bases remaining between them. CDR1 and CDR2 (germline): MNHNS, SASEGT. CDR3 coding DNA: TGTGCCAGCTTGGAGGGGGGATTTGGCACCGGGGAGCTGTTTTTT. Translating it yields CASLEGGFGTGELFF.

This chain connects TRBV7-9 to TRBJ1-1; 8 positions agree with TRBD1. This CDR3 contains 14 residues. V shed 5 bases, J shed 5 bases, and the junction held 7 bases outside the gene matches. The germline V gene has CDR1 SEHNR and CDR2 FQNEAQ (reference sequence). The CDR3 coding sequence is TGTGCCAGCAGCCCCGACAGGGGTTGGACTGAAGCTTTCTTT. It codes for CASSPDRGWTEAFF.

There are many counts of this clonotype. The chain is built from TRBV19 and TRBJ1-6; the D is unclear. Deletions cut 3 bases from V and 7 bases from J, with 10 bases between. Germline V gene data show CDR1 as LNHDA and CDR2 as SQIVND (reference sequence). This CDR3 comprises 14 residues. The CDR3 DNA follows: TGTGCCAGTAGTATTAGGAGTGGAAATTCACCCCTCCACTTT. This gives the protein CASSIRSGNSPLHF. The full variable domain, its missing parts supplied by reference TRBV19 and TRBJ1-6, is DGGITQSPKYLFRKEGQNVTLSCEQNLNHDAMYWYRQDPGQGLRLIYYSQIVNDFQKGDIAEGYSVSREKKESFPLTVTSAQKNPTAFYLCASSIRSGNSPLHFGNGTRLTVT.

Many counts were recorded for this clonotype. The genes are TRBV11-2 and TRBJ1-2, with D tentatively TRBD1 (5 bases). The CDR3 is 15 residues long. The germline gives CDR1 SGHAT, CDR2 FQNNGV. Trimming took 4 bases from V and 4 from J, leaving 16 bases between them. The CDR3, as DNA: TGTGCCAGCAGCTCACTATTGGGACGCAGCTATGGCTACACCTTC. It translates to CASSSLLGRSYGYTF.

This clonotype was observed a handful of times. The J gene is TRBJ1-4, the V gene TRBV6-1, with a weak D call TRBD1 (5 bases). Germline values: CDR1 MNHNS, CDR2 SASEGT. CDR3 size: 11 residues. Trimming left V 7 bases short and J 15 bases short, with 15 bases between. In nucleotides, the CDR3 is TGTGCCAGCACCATGGGGGGTTCTATGTTTTTT. Its protein product is CASTMGGSMFF.

This clonotype was found many times. The chain uses TRBV11-2 and TRBJ1-1, with a tentative D call TRBD1 (6 bases). V was pared by 1 base and J by 6 bases, with 12 bases between. The germline CDR1 and CDR2 sequences are SGHAT and FQNNGV. CDR3 length equals 14 residues. This chain's CDR3 is CASSLARGLSEAFF. CDR3 nucleotides: TGTGCCAGCAGCTTAGCTAGGGGGTTGTCTGAAGCTTTCTTT.

Ten or more counts support this clonotype. The chain joins TRBV20-1 to TRBJ1-1, with D hard to call. The CDR3 consists of 14 residues. The V gene lost 2 bases and the J gene lost 1 base, with 11 bases spanning the gap. Germline CDR1 is DFQATT and CDR2 is SNEGSKA (reference sequence). The CDR3 loop reads CSARQAAPNTEAFF. The CDR3 DNA follows: TGCAGTGCTAGACAGGCGGCCCCGAACACTGAAGCTTTCTTT.

This clonotype was seen ten or more times. The rearrangement links TRBV20-1 to TRBJ2-1; no firm D call. CDR3 length: 14 amino acids. V shed 3 bases and J shed 6 bases, with 15 bases lying between them. The germline gives CDR1 DFQATT, CDR2 SNEGSKA (reference sequence). The CDR3 coding sequence is TGCAGTGCTAGTCTAGGGCAGGAGATCAATGAGCAGTTCTTC. Translating gives CSASLGQEINEQFF.

The genes are TRBV28 and TRBJ1-6; D unclear. CDR1 is MDHEN, CDR2 SYDVKM, per germline. V lost 6 bases to trimming and J lost 3 bases, with 18 bases between them. The CDR3 runs to 17 residues. The CDR3 here is CASSSLPSNFYNSPLHF. The CDR3 nucleotides are TGTGCCAGCAGCTCGCTCCCCTCCAACTTCTATAATTCACCCCTCCACTTT.

This clonotype occurred many times. The chain joins TRBV10-3 to TRBJ1-4; 7 nucleotides match TRBD1. In germline, CDR1 is ENHRY, CDR2 SYGVKD. CDR3 length equals 15 residues. V lost 4 bases and J lost 3; bases outside the gene matches: 5. The CDR3 loop is CAISATGDSNEKLFF. DNA for the CDR3: TGTGCCATCAGTGCTACAGGGGATTCTAATGAAAAACTGTTTTTT.

This clonotype appeared a few times. The chain links TRBV7-3 to TRBJ2-1, with TRBD2 matching 10 bases. The CDR3 length is 15 residues. V was clipped by 5 bases and J by 4 bases; unmatched bases: 5. Per the germline V gene, CDR1 is SGHTA and CDR2 is FQGTGA. In nucleotides, the CDR3 is TGTGCCAGCAGCCTTCAGCGGGGGGGGTACAATGAGCAGTTCTTC. Its translation is CASSLQRGGYNEQFF.